The 9 T cell receptor beta chains below all came from one sample that was sequenced in a study of cytomegalovirus exposure and HLA in healthy donors. In the PCR, 60 Vbeta and 13 Jbeta primers were used. Method: immunoSEQ multiplex PCR; TCRdb's copy keeps in-frame clones and lacks some. The sample contains approximately 120,000 clones, around 68% of which appear only once. The specimen was PBMCs. These TCRs come from a man aged 35 to 55 in good health and CMV-seropositive.

The chain links TRBV5-1 to TRBJ2-5; D is possibly TRBD2 (5 bases). The V gene lost 1 base and the J gene lost 1 base, with 8 bases spanning the gap. The CDR3 has 14 amino acids. The germline V gene encodes CDR1 SGHRS and CDR2 YFSETQ. The CDR3 reads CASSLSRGQETQYF. CDR3 bases: TGCGCCAGCAGCTTGTCACGGGGCCAAGAGACCCAGTACTTC.

The chain is built from TRBV28 and TRBJ1-1, with D possibly TRBD1 on 6 matching bases. CDR3 size: 14 residues. Trimming pared 6 bases from V and 7 bases from J, leaving 18 bases between. In germline, CDR1 is MDHEN, CDR2 SYDVKM. The CDR3: CASSSPADSLEAFF. As DNA, the CDR3 is TGTGCCAGCAGCTCCCCCGCGGACAGCCTTGAAGCTTTCTTT. Looking up the rest from reference TRBV28 and TRBJ1-1 gives the full variable domain: DVKVTQSSRYLVKRTGEKVFLECVQDMDHENMFWYRQDPGLGLRLIYFSYDVKMKEKGDIPEGYSVSREKKERFSLILESASTNQTSMYLCASSSPADSLEAFFGQGTRLTVV.

This clone has just a few counts. This chain connects TRBV5-6 to TRBJ2-1; TRBD1 is a possible D gene (7 bases). Per the germline V gene, CDR1 is SGHDT and CDR2 is YYEEEE. V was trimmed by 2 bases and J by 1 base, leaving 13 bases between them. This CDR3 spans 16 amino acids. CDR3 region: CASSFYRGGSYNEQFF. DNA for the CDR3: TGTGCCAGCAGCTTTTACAGGGGAGGATCCTACAATGAGCAGTTCTTC.

This rearrangement joins TRBV7-3 to TRBJ2-3; 7 nucleotides match TRBD2. V dropped 5 bases and J dropped 5; count of bases not matched to a gene: 4. The CDR3 extends over 13 amino acids. Germline values: CDR1 SGHTA, CDR2 FQGTGA. DNA for the CDR3: TGTGCCAGCAGCGAGGGACTACTAGATACGCAGTATTTT. Translation gives CASSEGLLDTQYF.

Regarding this clone: One junction end does not reproduce the germline sequence, and a read error may be involved. The chain combines TRBV7-7 with TRBJ2-5; D might be TRBD2 (5 bases). Germline CDR1 is SSHAT and CDR2 is FNYEAQ (reference sequence). The CDR3 length is 15 residues. The CDR3 loop reads CASSLSPGSEETQYF. The CDR3 nucleotides are TGTGCTAGCAGCTTATCTCCGGGATCCGAAGAGACCCAGTACTTC. Supplemented by reference TRBV7-7 and TRBJ2-5, the full variable domain reads GAGVSQSPRYKVTKRGQDVTLRCDPISSHATLYWYQQALGQGPEFLTYFNYEAQPDKSGLPSDRFSAERPEGSISTLTIQRTEQRDSAMYRCASSLSPGSEETQYFGPGTRLLVL.

The chain has TRBV7-4 and TRBJ1-5; 10 positions match TRBD1. The CDR3 contains 17 residues. Germline V lookup: CDR1 SGHVT, CDR2 SQSDAQ. V lost 5 bases, J lost 0 bases, and 7 bases stayed unmatched. This CDR3 is CASSLGQGVNSNQPQHF. In nucleotides, the CDR3 is TGTGCCAGCAGCCTCGGACAGGGGGTGAATAGCAATCAGCCCCAGCATTTT.

The J gene is TRBJ1-1, the V gene TRBV11-3; possibly TRBD1 for D (6 bases). The V gene's germline CDR1 is SGHNT and CDR2 YENEEA. The CDR3 is 15 residues long. V lost 5 bases, J lost 4 bases, and 17 bases lay in between. The chain's CDR3 is CASSPPLRGFTEAFF. The CDR3 region has the DNA TGTGCCAGCAGCCCACCCCTAAGGGGGTTCACTGAAGCTTTCTTT.

The chain links TRBV6-6 to TRBJ1-3; a possible D gene is TRBD1 (5 bases). With 6 bases removed from V and 3 bases from J, the gap between germline ends came to 15 bases. Germline CDR1 is MNHNY and CDR2 is SVGAGI (reference sequence). The CDR3 is 15 amino acids. Here the CDR3 DNA reads TGTGCCAGCAGACCAACTCGGACAAGTGGAAACACCATATATTTT. This sequence encodes CASRPTRTSGNTIYF.

The chain couples TRBV13 to TRBJ2-2, with a tentative D call TRBD2 (6 bases). The V gene lost 4 bases and the J gene lost 1 base, with 10 bases spanning the gap. The germline V gene has CDR1 PRHDT and CDR2 FYEKMQ (reference sequence). CDR3 length: 15 amino acids. The CDR3 protein is CASSSPSENTGELFF. CDR3 in DNA: TGTGCCAGCAGCTCCCCTAGCGAGAACACCGGGGAGCTGTTTTTT.